This TCR beta chain originates from a study of cytomegalovirus exposure and HLA in healthy donors. CDR1 is SGHVS, CDR2 FQNEAQ, per germline. The ends lost 3 bases at V and 5 bases at J; junction bases unmatched: 9. CDR3 length: 16 residues. This clone was recorded a few times. The PCR ran on 60 Vbeta and 13 Jbeta primers. TCRdb's table, derived via immunoSEQ multiplex PCR, lists solely in-frame clones and lacks some. The table includes 150,000 to 200,000 clones, roughly 73% detected once. The receptor's source is a woman in her thirties in good health and CMV-seronegative. Source material: PBMCs. The genes are TRBV7-8 and TRBJ2-1; TRBD2 matches at 8 bases. DNA of the CDR3: TGTGCCAGCAGCTTGGTAGCGGGGAGGAGAAACAATGAGCAGTTCTTC. As protein: CASSLVAGRRNNEQFF.